This is a list of T cell receptor beta chains from one sample in a study of vaccination and CD4 T cells after COVID-19. No antigen has been assigned to these receptors. TCRdb independently ran MiXCR on the PCR reads; one entry per CDR3 protein. Seen here are 9,500 to 10,000 distinct CDR3 sequences, under 50% observed once, and the top ten hold 12%. Sequencing used CD4+ T cells from blood, cultured in vitro. These receptors came from a human donor who had recovered from COVID-19. Both conserved end residues are part of each CDR3. The D gene is left open where the match is weak. Expanded clones get a size class; other rows say once, few or many, or leave the size out.

cdr3_aa cdr3_nt j_call d_call v_call clone_size
CASSQDRGANYGYTF TGTGCCAGTAGTCAAGACAGAGGAGCTAACTATGGCTACACCTTC TRBJ1-2 . TRBV19 once
CSARVTGGGNSNYYGYTF TGCAGTGCTAGAGTGACGGGGGGGGGCAACAGTAATTATTATGGCTACACCTTC TRBJ1-2 . TRBV20-1 .
CSATGGTDTQYF TGCAGTGCCACAGGGGGCACAGATACGCAGTATTTT TRBJ2-3 TRBD1 TRBV20-1 few
CASTRSLVEAFF TGTGCCAGCACCCGGTCCTTAGTTGAAGCTTTCTTT TRBJ1-1 . TRBV12-3/TRBV12-4 .
CASSFGFRDNRGGYTF TGTGCCAGCAGTTTTGGATTTAGGGACAACCGCGGGGGCTACACCTTC TRBJ1-2 . TRBV27 .
CASSLGGANVLTF TGTGCCAGCAGCTTGGGTGGGGCCAACGTCCTGACTTTC TRBJ2-6 . TRBV11-3 .
CASSQGQDYEQYF TGTGCCAGCAGCCAAGGACAGGACTACGAGCAGTACTTC TRBJ2-7 . TRBV4-2 .
CASSTTGHGQYF TGTGCCAGCAGTACGACAGGCCACGGGCAGTACTTC TRBJ2-7 . TRBV27 .
CASSRADNSPLHF TGTGCCAGTAGTAGAGCGGATAATTCACCCCTCCACTTT TRBJ1-6 . TRBV19 .
CASHDRELTGELFF TGTGCCAGCCACGATCGGGAGCTCACCGGGGAGCTGTTTTTT TRBJ2-2 . TRBV25-1 once
CASSPFRAGGDTEAFF TGTGCCAGCAGCCCCTTTAGGGCCGGTGGAGACACTGAAGCTTTCTTT TRBJ1-1 . TRBV7-2 .
CASETGRFGGYTF TGTGCCAGTGAGACAGGCCGGTTTGGCGGCTACACCTTC TRBJ1-2 . TRBV19 few
CASSQDMAFGQGAGEQYF TGCGCCAGCAGCCAAGATATGGCTTTCGGACAGGGGGCAGGGGAGCAGTACTTC TRBJ2-7 TRBD1 TRBV4-3 .
CASSEAGMGTDTQYF TGTGCCAGCAGTGAAGCGGGAATGGGCACAGATACGCAGTATTTT TRBJ2-3 . TRBV2 medium-sized
CASSRSPQWNTEAFF TGTGCCAGCAGTAGGTCCCCTCAATGGAACACTGAAGCTTTCTTT TRBJ1-1 . TRBV7-2 few
CATSRQRGSSYGYTF TGTGCCACCAGCAGACAAAGGGGCAGCTCCTATGGCTACACCTTC TRBJ1-2 . TRBV15 few
CSAPDSGRFYGYTF TGCAGTGCCCCCGACTCGGGCCGGTTCTATGGCTACACCTTC TRBJ1-2 . TRBV20-1 .
CASSPLSTDTQYF TGTGCCAGCAGCCCCTTGAGTACAGATACGCAGTATTTT TRBJ2-3 . TRBV11-2 medium-sized
CASSLVPGYGYTF TGTGCCAGCAGCTTAGTGCCCGGATATGGCTACACCTTC TRBJ1-2 . TRBV7-8 .
CASSVRQGTTETQYF TGTGCCAGCTCAGTACGACAGGGGACGACAGAGACCCAGTACTTC TRBJ2-5 TRBD1 TRBV18 .
CSARGKRGGVYEQYF TGCAGTGCTAGAGGGAAGCGGGGAGGAGTCTACGAGCAGTACTTC TRBJ2-7 TRBD2 TRBV20-1 .
CSARDSPNSPLHF TGCAGTGCTAGGGACAGTCCCAATTCACCCCTCCACTTT TRBJ1-6 . TRBV20-1 .
CSARLAGGRHEQFF TGCAGTGCTAGACTAGCGGGAGGAAGGCATGAGCAGTTCTTC TRBJ2-1 TRBD2 TRBV20-1 .
CASSRTGSRLETQYF TGTGCCAGCAGCCGTACCGGGAGCCGTTTGGAGACCCAGTACTTC TRBJ2-5 . TRBV7-6 .
CASSFDNEQFF TGTGCCAGCAGTTTCGATAATGAGCAGTTCTTC TRBJ2-1 . TRBV6-5 .
CSVGRGPTDTQYF TGCAGCGTTGGGAGGGGCCCGACAGATACGCAGTATTTT TRBJ2-3 . TRBV29-1 .
CASSPPLAGGRNEQFF TGTGCCAGCAGTCCCCCCCTAGCGGGCGGCAGAAATGAGCAGTTCTTC TRBJ2-1 TRBD2 TRBV28 .
CASSPDYNQPQHF TGTGCCAGCAGCCCGGACTATAATCAGCCCCAGCATTTT TRBJ1-5 . TRBV7-6 few
CASSLFGEIVEQYF TGTGCCAGCAGCTTGTTCGGGGAAATCGTGGAGCAGTACTTC TRBJ2-7 . TRBV7-2 .
CASSLKGNYGYTF TGTGCCAGCAGCTTGAAGGGGAACTATGGCTACACCTTC TRBJ1-2 . TRBV5-6 few
CASRPDRMNTEAFF TGTGCCAGCAGACCCGACAGAATGAACACTGAAGCTTTCTTT TRBJ1-1 . TRBV12-3/TRBV12-4 .
CASSLAYISTDTQYF TGTGCCAGCAGCTTAGCGTACATTAGCACAGATACGCAGTATTTT TRBJ2-3 . TRBV7-2 .
CASSLRTGPWEGTEAFF TGTGCCAGCAGCCTCAGGACAGGGCCGTGGGAAGGCACTGAAGCTTTCTTT TRBJ1-1 TRBD1 TRBV27 few
CASSKRTSGRGETQYF TGTGCCAGCAGTAAGCGGACTAGCGGGAGGGGAGAGACCCAGTACTTC TRBJ2-5 TRBD2 TRBV12-3/TRBV12-4 .
CASRLGGAEAFF TGTGCCAGCAGATTGGGGGGGGCTGAAGCTTTCTTT TRBJ1-1 . TRBV6-1 few
CSARDWLAVLETQYF TGCAGTGCTAGAGATTGGCTAGCCGTCTTGGAGACCCAGTACTTC TRBJ2-5 . TRBV20-1 few
CSASLSGGVPYEQYF TGCAGTGCGAGCCTAAGTGGGGGTGTCCCCTACGAGCAGTACTTC TRBJ2-7 . TRBV20-1 .
CASSIDRQNYGYTF TGTGCCAGTAGTATAGACAGACAAAACTATGGCTACACCTTC TRBJ1-2 . TRBV19 .
CSARDLSAASSYEQYF TGCAGTGCTAGAGATCTCTCGGCCGCTAGCTCCTACGAGCAGTACTTC TRBJ2-7 . TRBV20-1 .
CASTQAGQGTDTQYF TGTGCCAGCACTCAAGCCGGACAGGGCACAGATACGCAGTATTTT TRBJ2-3 TRBD1 TRBV2 .
CSARDPATGDEQFF TGCAGTGCTAGAGATCCCGCCACAGGGGATGAGCAGTTCTTC TRBJ2-1 TRBD1 TRBV20-1 few
CASSLTSGSGDEQYF TGTGCCAGCAGCCTGACTAGCGGGAGTGGCGACGAGCAGTACTTC TRBJ2-7 TRBD2 TRBV5-4 few
CASSSDSGETQYF TGTGCCAGCAGCTCAGACTCAGGCGAGACCCAGTACTTC TRBJ2-5 . TRBV5-6 .
CASSYPSGPKSEQYF TGTGCCAGCAGTTACCCCTCCGGACCCAAATCTGAGCAGTACTTC TRBJ2-7 . TRBV6-2/TRBV6-3 .
CASSYSHAYEQYF TGTGCCAGCAGTTACTCACACGCCTACGAGCAGTACTTC TRBJ2-7 . TRBV27 .
CASSTGPFYGYTF TGTGCCAGTTCTACCGGGCCCTTCTATGGCTACACCTTC TRBJ1-2 . TRBV12-3/TRBV12-4 .
CASSLDPSGVTQETQYF TGCGCCAGCAGCTTGGATCCTAGCGGGGTTACCCAAGAGACCCAGTACTTC TRBJ2-5 TRBD2 TRBV5-1 .
CASSLSHRQTSNQPQHF TGTGCCAGCAGCTTGTCGCACCGACAGACTAGCAATCAGCCCCAGCATTTT TRBJ1-5 . TRBV5-5 .
CASSEFASGTYEQYF TGCGCCAGCAGTGAGTTTGCTAGCGGGACCTACGAGCAGTACTTC TRBJ2-7 TRBD2 TRBV10-1 .
CASSNEGTSGTNDEQFF TGTGCCAGCAGCAACGAAGGGACTAGCGGGACTAACGATGAGCAGTTCTTC TRBJ2-1 . TRBV21-1 .
CASSTKLAGQYQETQYF TGTGCCAGTAGTACTAAACTAGCGGGACAGTACCAAGAGACCCAGTACTTC TRBJ2-5 TRBD2 TRBV19 .
CSARGRHPYNEQFF TGCAGTGCTAGAGGCAGGCACCCCTACAATGAGCAGTTCTTC TRBJ2-1 . TRBV20-1 .
CASSLAAGDYGYTF TGTGCCAGCAGCTTAGCCGCAGGGGACTATGGCTACACCTTC TRBJ1-2 . TRBV7-2 .
CASSGSSGGPYGYTF TGCGCCAGCAGCGGATCTTCGGGGGGGCCCTACGGCTACACCTTC TRBJ1-2 . TRBV5-1 few
CATSSNNLPGELFF TGTGCCACCAGCAGTAACAATCTCCCCGGGGAGCTGTTTTTT TRBJ2-2 . TRBV15 few
CASSEIADRGYGYTF TGTGCCAGCAGTGAAATTGCCGACAGGGGTTATGGCTACACCTTC TRBJ1-2 TRBD1 TRBV6-1 .
CASSIIGGDGYTF TGTGCCAGTAGTATAATCGGAGGTGATGGCTACACCTTC TRBJ1-2 . TRBV19 few
CASSTGQEGFQETQYF TGTGCCAGCAGTACAGGACAGGAAGGGTTTCAAGAGACCCAGTACTTC TRBJ2-5 TRBD1 TRBV6-1 once